This T cell receptor beta chain was obtained from a study of cytomegalovirus exposure and HLA in healthy donors. This clone was counted only a few times. The antigen is not known. Study-level points and caveats: As a later analysis revealed, most CMV-associated TCR beta chains appeared HLA-restricted. Rare TCR sequences dominated, though some public TCRs recurred in many donors. The study dropped some indistinguishable V segments, TRBV6-2 and TRBV6-3 among them. In vitro data verified three CMV-associated chains as specific for CMV antigens.

PCR amplification relied on 60 Vbeta primers (plus 13 Jbeta primers). Assay: immunoSEQ multiplex PCR; the TCRdb copy retains only in-frame clones and omits some. There are tens of thousands of clones in the sample; about 80% occur only once, and 2.5% to 3% lies in the top ten. This CDR3 has 15 amino acids. V gave up 3 bases and J gave up 8 bases; unmatched junction bases: 6. CDR1 and CDR2 (germline): SGDLS, YYNGEE. This rearrangement joins TRBV9 to TRBJ1-4, with TRBD1 matching over 11 bases. The receptor was isolated from a man in his forties or fifties in good health and CMV-seronegative. Specimen: PBMCs. The CDR3 sequence is CASSGPGTGGEKLFF. The CDR3 DNA follows: TGTGCCAGCAGCGGACCAGGGACAGGGGGGGAAAAACTGTTTTTT.